The rows below give T cell receptor beta chains drawn from one sample of a study of CD8 T cells in ankylosing spondylitis. TCRdb fed the 5' RACE reads into MiXCR, producing one record per CDR3 protein. The sample carries under 850,000 distinct CDR3 sequences, roughly 19% recorded once. What was sequenced was blood, either unsorted or a sorted T cell fraction (not recorded which). The source is a male donor with ankylosing spondylitis. CDR3s include the opening cysteine and the closing phenylalanine or tryptophan. The D gene is left open where the match is weak. Only some rows state a clone size, as once, few, many or a class for expanded clones.

NA | TRBJ2-1 | TRBV5-6 | 17 | NA | CASSLGGAVSSYNEQFF | TGTGCCAGCAGCTTGGGGGGGGCGGTGAGCTCCTACAATGAGCAGTTCTTC
NA | TRBJ2-7 | TRBV10-3 | 14 | TRBD2 | CAISTSGVSYEQYF | TGTGCCATCAGTACTAGCGGGGTATCCTACGAGCAGTACTTC
NA | TRBJ2-1 | TRBV11-3 | 17 | TRBD1 | CASSSRTGTGGHNEQFF | TGTGCCAGCAGCTCCCGAACTGGGACAGGAGGGCACAATGAGCAGTTCTTC
few | TRBJ2-7 | TRBV12-3/TRBV12-4 | 14 | TRBD1 | CASSAWTGRGEQYF | TGTGCCAGCAGTGCCTGGACAGGGCGAGGCGAGCAGTACTTC
few | TRBJ2-1 | TRBV20-1 | 17 | TRBD2 | CSARDPATSGMDNEQFF | TGCAGTGCTAGAGATCCTGCAACTAGCGGGATGGACAATGAGCAGTTCTTC
few | TRBJ2-1 | TRBV7-2 | 14 | NA | CASRPGQIYNEQFF | TGTGCCAGCAGACCAGGACAGATCTACAATGAGCAGTTCTTC
NA | TRBJ2-7 | TRBV28 | 15 | TRBD1 | CASSFTGQPNYEQYF | TGTGCCAGCAGTTTCACGGGACAGCCCAACTACGAGCAGTACTTC
NA | TRBJ2-1 | TRBV29-1 | 13 | TRBD1 | CSVEGQGSGEQFF | TGCAGCGTTGAAGGACAGGGGAGCGGTGAGCAGTTCTTC
few | TRBJ1-3 | TRBV12-3/TRBV12-4 | 10 | NA | CASGQSIIYF | TGTGCCAGCGGACAGTCGATCATATATTTT
NA | TRBJ1-5 | TRBV27 | 13 | NA | CATRQDAIQPQHF | TGTGCCACTCGACAGGACGCAATTCAGCCCCAGCATTTT
few | TRBJ2-7 | TRBV14 | 16 | NA | CASSQDTGASVYEQYF | TGTGCCAGCAGCCAAGATACGGGGGCATCGGTCTACGAGCAGTACTTC
NA | TRBJ2-3 | TRBV9 | 14 | NA | CASTQRDSTDTQYF | TGTGCCAGCACTCAAAGGGACTCCACAGATACGCAGTATTTT